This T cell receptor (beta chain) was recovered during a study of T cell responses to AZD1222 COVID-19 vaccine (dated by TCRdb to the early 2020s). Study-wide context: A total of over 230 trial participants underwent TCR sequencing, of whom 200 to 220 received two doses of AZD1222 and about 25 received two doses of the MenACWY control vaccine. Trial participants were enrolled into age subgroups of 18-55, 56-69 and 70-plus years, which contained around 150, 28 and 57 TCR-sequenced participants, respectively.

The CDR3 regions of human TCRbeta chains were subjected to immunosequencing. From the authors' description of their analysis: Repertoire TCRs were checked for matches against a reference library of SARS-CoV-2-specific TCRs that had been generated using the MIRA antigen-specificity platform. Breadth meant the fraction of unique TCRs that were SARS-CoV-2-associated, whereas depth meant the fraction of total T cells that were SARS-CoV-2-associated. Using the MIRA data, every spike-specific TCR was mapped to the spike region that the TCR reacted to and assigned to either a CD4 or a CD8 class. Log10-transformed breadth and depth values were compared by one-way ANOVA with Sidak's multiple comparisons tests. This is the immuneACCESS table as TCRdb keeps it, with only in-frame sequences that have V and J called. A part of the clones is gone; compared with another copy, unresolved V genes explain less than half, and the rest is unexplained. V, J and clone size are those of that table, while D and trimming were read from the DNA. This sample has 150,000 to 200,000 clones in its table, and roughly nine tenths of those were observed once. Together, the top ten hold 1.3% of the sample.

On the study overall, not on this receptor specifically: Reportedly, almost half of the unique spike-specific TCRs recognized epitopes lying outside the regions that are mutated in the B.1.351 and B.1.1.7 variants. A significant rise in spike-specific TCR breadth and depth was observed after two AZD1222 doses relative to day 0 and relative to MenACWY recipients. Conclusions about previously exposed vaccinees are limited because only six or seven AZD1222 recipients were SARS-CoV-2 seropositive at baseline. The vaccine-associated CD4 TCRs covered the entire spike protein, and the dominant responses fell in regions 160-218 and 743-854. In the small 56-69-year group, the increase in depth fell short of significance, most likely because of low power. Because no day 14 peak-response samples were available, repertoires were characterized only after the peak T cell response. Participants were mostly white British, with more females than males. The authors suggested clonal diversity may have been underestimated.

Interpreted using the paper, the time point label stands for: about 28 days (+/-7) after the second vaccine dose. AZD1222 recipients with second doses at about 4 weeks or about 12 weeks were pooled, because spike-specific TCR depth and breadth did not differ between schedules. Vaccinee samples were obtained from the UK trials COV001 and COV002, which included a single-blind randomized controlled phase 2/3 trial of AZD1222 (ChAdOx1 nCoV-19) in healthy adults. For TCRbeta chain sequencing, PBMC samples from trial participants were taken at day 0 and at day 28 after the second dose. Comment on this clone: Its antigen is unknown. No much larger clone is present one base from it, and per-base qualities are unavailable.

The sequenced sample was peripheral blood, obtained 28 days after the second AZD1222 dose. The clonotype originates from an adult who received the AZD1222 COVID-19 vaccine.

The CDR3 corresponds to CASSISRGRGGYTF. The sequence in DNA is TGTGCCAGTAGTATATCCCGAGGGCGTGGGGGCTACACCTTC. The rearrangement joined TRBV19 to TRBJ1-2; too little of a D gene remains to name it. V loses 2 bases of germline sequence and J loses 8 bases, and the interval between the two ends is 15 bases. The CDR3, from cysteine to phenylalanine, totals 14 residues. The read is trimmed to its CDR3 DNA, 42 bases read in frame from base 1. CDR1 LNHDA and CDR2 SQIVND were looked up in the germline V gene (reference sequence). The entire variable domain, with the stretches around the CDR3 drawn from the reference TRBV19 and TRBJ1-2 proteins, is DGGITQSPKYLFRKEGQNVTLSCEQNLNHDAMYWYRQDPGQGLRLIYYSQIVNDFQKGDIAEGYSVSREKKESFPLTVTSAQKNPTAFYLCASSISRGRGGYTFGSGTRLTVV.